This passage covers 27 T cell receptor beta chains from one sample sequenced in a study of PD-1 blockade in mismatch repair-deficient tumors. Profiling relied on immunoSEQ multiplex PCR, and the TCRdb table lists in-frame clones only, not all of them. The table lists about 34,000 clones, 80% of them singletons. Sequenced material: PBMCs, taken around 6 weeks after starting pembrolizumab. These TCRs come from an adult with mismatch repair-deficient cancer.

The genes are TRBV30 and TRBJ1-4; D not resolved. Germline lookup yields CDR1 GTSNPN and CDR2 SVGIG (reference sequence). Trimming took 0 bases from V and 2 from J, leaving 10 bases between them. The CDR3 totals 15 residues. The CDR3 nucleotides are TGTGCCTGGAGTGTACCGGGGAGGACTAATGAAAAACTGTTTTTT. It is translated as CAWSVPGRTNEKLFF.

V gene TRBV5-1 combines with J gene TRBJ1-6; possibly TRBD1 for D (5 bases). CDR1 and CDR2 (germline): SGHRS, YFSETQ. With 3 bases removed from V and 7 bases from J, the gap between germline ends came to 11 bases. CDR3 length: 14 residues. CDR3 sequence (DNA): TGCGCCAGCAGCTATGGACAAGCAAATTCACCCCTCCACTTT. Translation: CASSYGQANSPLHF.

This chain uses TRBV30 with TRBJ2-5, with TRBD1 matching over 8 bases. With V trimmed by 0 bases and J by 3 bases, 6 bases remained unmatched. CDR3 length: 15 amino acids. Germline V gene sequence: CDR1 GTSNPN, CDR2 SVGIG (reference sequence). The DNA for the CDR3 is TGTGCCTGGAGTGTACGACAGGGGATGAAAGAGACCCAGTACTTC. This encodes CAWSVRQGMKETQYF.

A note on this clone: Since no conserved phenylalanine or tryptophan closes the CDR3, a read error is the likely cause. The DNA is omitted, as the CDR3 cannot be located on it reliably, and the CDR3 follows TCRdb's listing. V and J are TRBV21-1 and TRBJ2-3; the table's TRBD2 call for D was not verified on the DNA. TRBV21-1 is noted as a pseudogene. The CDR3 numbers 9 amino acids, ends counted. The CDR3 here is CASSKGRGG.

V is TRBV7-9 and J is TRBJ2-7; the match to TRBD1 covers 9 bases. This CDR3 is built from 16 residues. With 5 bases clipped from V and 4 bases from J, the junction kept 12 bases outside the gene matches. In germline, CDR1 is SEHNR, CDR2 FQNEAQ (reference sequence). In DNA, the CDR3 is TGTGCCAGCAGCCACGGGGACAGGGTTTTGGGATACGAGCAGTACTTC. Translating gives CASSHGDRVLGYEQYF.

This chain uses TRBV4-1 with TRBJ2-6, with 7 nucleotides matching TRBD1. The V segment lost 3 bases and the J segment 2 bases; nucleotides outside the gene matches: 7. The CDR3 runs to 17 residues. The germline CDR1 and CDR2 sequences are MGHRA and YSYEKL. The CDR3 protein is CASSQNYRGAGANVLTF. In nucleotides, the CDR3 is TGCGCCAGCAGCCAGAATTACAGGGGTGCTGGGGCCAACGTCCTGACTTTC.

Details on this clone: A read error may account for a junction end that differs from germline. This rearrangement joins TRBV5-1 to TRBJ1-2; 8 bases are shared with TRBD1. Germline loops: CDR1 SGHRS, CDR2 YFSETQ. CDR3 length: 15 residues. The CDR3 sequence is CASSRRTGSNHGYTF. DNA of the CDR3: TGCGCCAGCAGCCGCCGGACAGGGTCTAACCATGGCTACACCTTC.

The CDR3 spells CASSSQSGGAGISYNEQFF. Written as DNA, the CDR3 is TGTGCCAGCAGCTCACAGTCCGGGGGGGCGGGAATATCCTACAATGAGCAGTTCTTC. The chain is built from TRBV7-3 and TRBJ2-1; TRBD2 agrees at 8 bases. CDR1 and CDR2 (germline): SGHTA, FQGTGA. The length of the CDR3 is 19 residues. V lost 4 bases to trimming and J lost 1 base; unmatched junction nucleotides: 15.

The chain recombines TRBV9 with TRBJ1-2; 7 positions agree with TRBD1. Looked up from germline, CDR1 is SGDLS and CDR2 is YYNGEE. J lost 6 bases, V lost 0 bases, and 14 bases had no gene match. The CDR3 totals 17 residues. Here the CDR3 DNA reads TGTGCCAGCAGCGTAGGCGGAGCAGGGGGTTTAATAGATGGCTACACCTTC. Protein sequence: CASSVGGAGGLIDGYTF. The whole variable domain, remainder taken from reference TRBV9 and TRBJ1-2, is DSGVTQTPKHLITATGQRVTLRCSPRSGDLSVYWYQQSLDQGLQFLIQYYNGEERAKGNILERFSAQQFPDLHSELNLSSLELGDSALYFCASSVGGAGGLIDGYTFGSGTRLTVV.

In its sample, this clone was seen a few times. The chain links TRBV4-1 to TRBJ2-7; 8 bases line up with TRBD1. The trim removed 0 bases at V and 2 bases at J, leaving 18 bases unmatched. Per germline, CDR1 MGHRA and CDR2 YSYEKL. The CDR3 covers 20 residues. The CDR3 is CASSQERNRGFGGSTYEQYF. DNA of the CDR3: TGCGCCAGCAGCCAAGAGCGTAACAGGGGGTTTGGCGGGTCTACCTACGAGCAGTACTTC.

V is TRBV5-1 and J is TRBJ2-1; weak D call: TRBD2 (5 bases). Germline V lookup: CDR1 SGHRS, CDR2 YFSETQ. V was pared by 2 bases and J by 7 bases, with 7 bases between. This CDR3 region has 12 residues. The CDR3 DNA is TGCGCCAGCAGCTTTTGGGAGAATGAGCAGTTCTTC. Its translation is CASSFWENEQFF.

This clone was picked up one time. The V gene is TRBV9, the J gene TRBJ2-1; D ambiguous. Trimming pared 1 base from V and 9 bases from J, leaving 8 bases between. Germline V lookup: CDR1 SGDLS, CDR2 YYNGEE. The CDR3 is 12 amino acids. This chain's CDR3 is CASSVWPGEQFF. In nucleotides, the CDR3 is TGTGCCAGCAGCGTATGGCCAGGTGAGCAGTTCTTC.

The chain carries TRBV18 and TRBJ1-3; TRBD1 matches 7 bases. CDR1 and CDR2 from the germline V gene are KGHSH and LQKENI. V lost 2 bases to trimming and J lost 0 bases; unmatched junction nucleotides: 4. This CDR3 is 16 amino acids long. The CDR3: CASSPVAGGSGNTIYF. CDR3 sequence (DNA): TGTGCCAGCTCACCAGTGGCAGGGGGCTCTGGAAACACCATATATTTT.

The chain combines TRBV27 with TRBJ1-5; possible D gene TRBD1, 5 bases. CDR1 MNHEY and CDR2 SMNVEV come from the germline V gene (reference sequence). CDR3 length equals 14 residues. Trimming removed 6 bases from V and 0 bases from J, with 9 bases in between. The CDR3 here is CASSQGDSNQPQHF. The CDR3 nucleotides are TGTGCCAGCAGCCAGGGTGATAGCAATCAGCCCCAGCATTTT.

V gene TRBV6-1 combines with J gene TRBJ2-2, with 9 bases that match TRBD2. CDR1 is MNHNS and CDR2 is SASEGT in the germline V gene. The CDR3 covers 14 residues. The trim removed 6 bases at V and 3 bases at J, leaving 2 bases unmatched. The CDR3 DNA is TGTGCCAGCAGGGTAGCGGGAGACACCGGGGAGCTGTTTTTT. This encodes CASRVAGDTGELFF.

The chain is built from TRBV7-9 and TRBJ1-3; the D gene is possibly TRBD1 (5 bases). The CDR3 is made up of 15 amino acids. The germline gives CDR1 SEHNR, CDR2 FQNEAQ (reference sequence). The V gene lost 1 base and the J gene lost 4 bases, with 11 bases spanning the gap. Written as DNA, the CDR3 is TGTGCCAGCAGCTTAGTAGCGGGACGAGGAAACACCATATATTTT. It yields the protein CASSLVAGRGNTIYF.

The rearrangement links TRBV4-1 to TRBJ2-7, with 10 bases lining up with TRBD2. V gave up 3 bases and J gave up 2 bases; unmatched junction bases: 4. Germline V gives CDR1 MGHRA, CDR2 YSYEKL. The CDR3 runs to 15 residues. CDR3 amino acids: CASSQGLAGAYEQYF. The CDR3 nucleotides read TGCGCCAGCAGCCAGGGGCTAGCGGGAGCCTACGAGCAGTACTTC.

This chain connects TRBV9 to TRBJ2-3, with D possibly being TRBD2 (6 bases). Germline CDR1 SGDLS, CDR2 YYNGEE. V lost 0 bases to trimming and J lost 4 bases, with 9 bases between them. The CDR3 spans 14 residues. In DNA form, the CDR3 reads TGTGCCAGCAGCGTAGGGCGGGGCTCAGATACGCAGTATTTT. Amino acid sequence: CASSVGRGSDTQYF.

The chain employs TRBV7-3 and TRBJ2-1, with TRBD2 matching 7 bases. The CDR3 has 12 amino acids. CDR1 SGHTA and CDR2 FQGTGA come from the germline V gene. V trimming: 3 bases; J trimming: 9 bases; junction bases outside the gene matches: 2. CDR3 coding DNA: TGTGCCAGCAGCTTTAGGGAGGGTGAGCAGTTCTTC. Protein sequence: CASSFREGEQFF.

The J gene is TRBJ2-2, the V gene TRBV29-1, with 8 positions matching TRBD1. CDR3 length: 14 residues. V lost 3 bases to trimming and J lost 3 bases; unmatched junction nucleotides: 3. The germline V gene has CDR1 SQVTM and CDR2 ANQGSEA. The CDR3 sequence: CSVDLTGDTGELFF. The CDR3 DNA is TGCAGCGTTGACCTGACAGGGGACACCGGGGAGCTGTTTTTT.

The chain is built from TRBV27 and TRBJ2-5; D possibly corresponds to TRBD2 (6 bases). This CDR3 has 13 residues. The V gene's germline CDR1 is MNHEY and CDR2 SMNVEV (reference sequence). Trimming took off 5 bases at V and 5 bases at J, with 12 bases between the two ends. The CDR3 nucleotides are TGTGCCAGCAGTGGAGGGCTGCGGGAGACCCAGTACTTC. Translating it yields CASSGGLRETQYF.

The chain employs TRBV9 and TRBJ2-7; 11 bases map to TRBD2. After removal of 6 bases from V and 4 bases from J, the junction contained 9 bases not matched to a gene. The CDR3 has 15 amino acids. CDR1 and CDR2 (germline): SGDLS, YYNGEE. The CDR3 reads CASIPSSGRRYEQYF. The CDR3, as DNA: TGTGCCAGCATCCCTTCTAGCGGGAGGAGGTACGAGCAGTACTTC.

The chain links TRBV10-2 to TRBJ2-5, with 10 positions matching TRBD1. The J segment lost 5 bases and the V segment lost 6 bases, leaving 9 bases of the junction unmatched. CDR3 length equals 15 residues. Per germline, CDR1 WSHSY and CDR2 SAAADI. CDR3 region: CASSLTGGGGETQYF. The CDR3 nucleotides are TGCGCCAGCAGCCTGACAGGGGGCGGCGGGGAGACCCAGTACTTC.

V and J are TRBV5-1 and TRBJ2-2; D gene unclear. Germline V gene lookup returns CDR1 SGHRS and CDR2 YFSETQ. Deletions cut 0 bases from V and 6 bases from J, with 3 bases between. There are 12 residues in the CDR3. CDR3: CASSLAAGELFF. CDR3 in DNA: TGCGCCAGCAGCTTGGCCGCCGGGGAGCTGTTTTTT.

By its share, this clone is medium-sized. CDR3: CASSLPGFSYEQYF. The DNA of the CDR3 is TGTGCCAGCAGCTTGCCAGGGTTCTCCTACGAGCAGTACTTC. The rearrangement joins TRBV5-8 to TRBJ2-7; possible D gene TRBD1, 5 bases. CDR3 length: 14 amino acids. Germline V gene data show CDR1 as SGHTS and CDR2 as YDEGEE. V shed 1 base and J shed 0 bases, with 8 bases lying between them. Variable domain in full (rest from reference TRBV5-8 and TRBJ2-7): EAGVTQSPTHLIKTRGQQATLRCSPISGHTSVYWYQQALGLGLQFLLWYDEGEERNRGNFPPRFSGRQFPNYSSELNVNALELEDSALYLCASSLPGFSYEQYFGPGTRLTVT.

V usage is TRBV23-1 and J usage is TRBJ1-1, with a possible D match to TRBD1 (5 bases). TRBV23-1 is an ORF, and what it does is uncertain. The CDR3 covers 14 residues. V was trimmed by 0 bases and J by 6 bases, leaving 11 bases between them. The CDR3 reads CASSQSQGGAEAFF. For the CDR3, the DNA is TGCGCCAGCAGTCAATCTCAGGGTGGTGCTGAAGCTTTCTTT.

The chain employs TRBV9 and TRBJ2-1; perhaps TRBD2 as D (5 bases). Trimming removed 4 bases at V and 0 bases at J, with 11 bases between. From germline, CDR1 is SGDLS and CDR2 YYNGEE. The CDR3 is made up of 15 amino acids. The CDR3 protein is CASSPSGVSYNEQFF. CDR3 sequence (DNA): TGTGCCAGCAGCCCTTCCGGGGTCTCCTACAATGAGCAGTTCTTC.